A single TCR beta chain is shown here with its context. The antigen is undetermined. Germline CDR1 KGHSH, CDR2 LQKENI. The junction had 1 base not matched to a gene; V was cut back by 4 bases and J by 4 bases. This CDR3 has 14 amino acids. As to time point: blood 4 weeks post-SBRT, at nephrectomy. Treatment meaning: 15 Gy SBRT to primary tumor, nephrectomy 4 weeks later. Serial blood draws occurred at baseline and 2 and 4 weeks post-SBRT. The sample belongs to a study of radiation and T cells in renal cell carcinoma. Sequencing used immunoSEQ multiplex PCR; TCRdb keeps in-frame clones, though not all of them. Seen here are roughly 82,000 clones, 80% to 90% observed once, and the top ten hold about 5.8%. Study results and limitations: From baseline, blood top tumor clonotypes peaked at 2 weeks post-radiation. Pretreatment tumor biopsies were lacking, so baseline clonotypes are unknown.

The TCR sequence derives from an older woman with renal cell carcinoma. The V gene is TRBV18, the J gene TRBJ2-1; TRBD1 matches 10 bases. Sequencing used blood, obtained from a patient whose treatment included radiotherapy and nephrectomy. As DNA, the CDR3 is TGTGCCAGCTCACGGGACAGGGGATACAATGAGCAGTTCTTC. Its translation: CASSRDRGYNEQFF.